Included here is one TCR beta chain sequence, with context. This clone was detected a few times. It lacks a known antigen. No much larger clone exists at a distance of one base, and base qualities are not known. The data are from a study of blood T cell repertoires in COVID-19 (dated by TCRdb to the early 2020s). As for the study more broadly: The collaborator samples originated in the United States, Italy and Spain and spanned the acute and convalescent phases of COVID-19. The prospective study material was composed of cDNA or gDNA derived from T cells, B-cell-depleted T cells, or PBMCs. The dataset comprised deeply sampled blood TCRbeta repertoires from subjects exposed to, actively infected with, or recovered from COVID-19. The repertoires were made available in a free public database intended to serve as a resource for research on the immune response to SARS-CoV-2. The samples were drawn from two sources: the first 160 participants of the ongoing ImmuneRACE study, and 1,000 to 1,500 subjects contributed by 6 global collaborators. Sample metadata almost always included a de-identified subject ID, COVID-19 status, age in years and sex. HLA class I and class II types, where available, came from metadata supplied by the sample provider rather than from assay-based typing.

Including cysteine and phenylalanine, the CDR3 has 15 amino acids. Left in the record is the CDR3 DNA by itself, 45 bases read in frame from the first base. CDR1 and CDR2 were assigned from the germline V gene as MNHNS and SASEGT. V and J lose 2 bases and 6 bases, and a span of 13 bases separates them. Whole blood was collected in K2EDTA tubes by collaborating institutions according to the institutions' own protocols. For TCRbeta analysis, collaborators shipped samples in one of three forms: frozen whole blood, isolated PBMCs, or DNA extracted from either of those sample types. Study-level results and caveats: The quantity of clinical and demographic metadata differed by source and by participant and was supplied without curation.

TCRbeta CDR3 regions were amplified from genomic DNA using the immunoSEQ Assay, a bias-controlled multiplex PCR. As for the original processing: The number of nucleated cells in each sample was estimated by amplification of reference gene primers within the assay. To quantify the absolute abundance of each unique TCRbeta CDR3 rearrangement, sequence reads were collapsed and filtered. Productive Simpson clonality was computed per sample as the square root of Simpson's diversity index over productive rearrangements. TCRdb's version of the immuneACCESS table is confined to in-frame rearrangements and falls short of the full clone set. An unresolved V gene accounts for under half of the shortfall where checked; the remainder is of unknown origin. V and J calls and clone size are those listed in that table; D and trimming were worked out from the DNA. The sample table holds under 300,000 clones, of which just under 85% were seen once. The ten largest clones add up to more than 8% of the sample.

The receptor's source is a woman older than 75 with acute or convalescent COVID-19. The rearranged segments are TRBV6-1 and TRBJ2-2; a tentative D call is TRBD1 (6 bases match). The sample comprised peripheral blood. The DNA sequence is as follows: TGTGCCAGCAGTGAACGGGCAGGGGAAGCCGGGGAGCTGTTTTTT. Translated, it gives CASSERAGEAGELFF.